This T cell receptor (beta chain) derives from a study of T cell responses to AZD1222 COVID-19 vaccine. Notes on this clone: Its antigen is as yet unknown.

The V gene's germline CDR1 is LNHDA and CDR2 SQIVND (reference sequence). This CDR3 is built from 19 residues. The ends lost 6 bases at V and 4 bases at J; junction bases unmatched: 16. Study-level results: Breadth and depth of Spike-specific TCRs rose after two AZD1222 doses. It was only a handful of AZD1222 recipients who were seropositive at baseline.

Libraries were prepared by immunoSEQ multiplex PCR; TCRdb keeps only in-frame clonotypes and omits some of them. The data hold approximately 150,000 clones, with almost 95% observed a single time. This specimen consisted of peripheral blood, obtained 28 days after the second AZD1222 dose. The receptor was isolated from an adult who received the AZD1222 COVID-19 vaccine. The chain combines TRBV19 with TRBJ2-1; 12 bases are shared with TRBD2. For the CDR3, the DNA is TGTGCCAGTAGCACTAGCGGGGGGCCGATCCCGATACTTTACAATGAGCAGTTCTTC. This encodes CASSTSGGPIPILYNEQFF.